This T cell receptor (beta chain) appears in the sequencing data of a study of shared clonotypes between healthy human individuals. The method was immunoSEQ multiplex PCR; TCRdb's version includes in-frame clones alone and lacks a portion of them. The sample includes around 980,000 clones, around 82% of them seen just once. Findings of the study overall: Generation of non-shared clonotypes was less probable than generation of clonotypes shared by all four donors. Sharing across four donors was highest in naive CD4 (roughly 5%) and lowest in memory CD8 (approximately 0.4%). Larger estimated richness was generally recorded for naive subsets relative to memory subsets.

A remark on this clone: The target antigen is unknown. The sample contains more than one DNA sequence encoding this CDR3.

In germline, CDR1 is SNHLY, CDR2 FYNNEI. The CDR3 runs to 12 residues. V lost 5 bases and J 5 bases, leaving 10 bases between the germline ends. Donors comprised healthy HIV-negative adults lacking recent acute infections or vaccinations. The clonotype was recovered from a man aged 18 to 30 in good health. Some clones in this sample may be carry-over from other donors' samples. Specimen: memory CD4+ T cells from PBMCs. Described subset: CD45RA-negative fraction. The rearrangement joins TRBV2 to TRBJ2-7; D is perhaps TRBD2 (6 bases). The CDR3 reads CASSFGGNEQYF. The CDR3 coding sequence is TGTGCCAGCAGTTTTGGAGGGAACGAGCAGTACTTC.